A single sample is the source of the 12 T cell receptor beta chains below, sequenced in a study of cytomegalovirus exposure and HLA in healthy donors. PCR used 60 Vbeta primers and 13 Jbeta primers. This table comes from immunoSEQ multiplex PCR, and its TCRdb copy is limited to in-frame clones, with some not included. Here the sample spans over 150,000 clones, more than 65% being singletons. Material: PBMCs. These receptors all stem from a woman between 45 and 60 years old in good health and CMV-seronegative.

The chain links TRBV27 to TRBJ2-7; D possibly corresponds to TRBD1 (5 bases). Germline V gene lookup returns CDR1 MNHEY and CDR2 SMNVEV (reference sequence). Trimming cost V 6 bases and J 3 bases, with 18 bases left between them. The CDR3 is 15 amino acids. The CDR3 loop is CASRYARRGNYEQYF. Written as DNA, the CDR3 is TGTGCCAGCAGGTACGCTCGTAGGGGAAACTACGAGCAGTACTTC.

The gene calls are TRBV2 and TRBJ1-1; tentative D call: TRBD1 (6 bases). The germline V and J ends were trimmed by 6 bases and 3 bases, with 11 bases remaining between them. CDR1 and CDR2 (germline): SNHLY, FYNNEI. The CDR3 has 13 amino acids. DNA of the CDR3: TGTGCCAGCAGGTACAGGGTGGACACTGAAGCTTTCTTT. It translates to CASRYRVDTEAFF.

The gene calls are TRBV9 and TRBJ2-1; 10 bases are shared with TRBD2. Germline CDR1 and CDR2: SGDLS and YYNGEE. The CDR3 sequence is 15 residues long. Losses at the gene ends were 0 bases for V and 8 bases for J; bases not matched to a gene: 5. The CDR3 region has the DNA TGTGCCAGCAGCGTAGGAGCGGGAGGGCCGGATGAGCAGTTCTTC. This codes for CASSVGAGGPDEQFF. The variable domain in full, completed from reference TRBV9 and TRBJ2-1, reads DSGVTQTPKHLITATGQRVTLRCSPRSGDLSVYWYQQSLDQGLQFLIQYYNGEERAKGNILERFSAQQFPDLHSELNLSSLELGDSALYFCASSVGAGGPDEQFFGPGTRLTVL.

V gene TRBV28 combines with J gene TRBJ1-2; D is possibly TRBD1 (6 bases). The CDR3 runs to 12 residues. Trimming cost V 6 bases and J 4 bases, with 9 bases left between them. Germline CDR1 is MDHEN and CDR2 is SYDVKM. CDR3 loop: CASRDSPYGYTF. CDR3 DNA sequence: TGTGCCAGCAGGGACAGTCCCTATGGCTACACCTTC.

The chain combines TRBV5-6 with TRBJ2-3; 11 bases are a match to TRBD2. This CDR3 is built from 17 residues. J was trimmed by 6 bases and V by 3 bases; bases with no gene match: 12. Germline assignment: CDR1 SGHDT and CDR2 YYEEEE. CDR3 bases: TGTGCCAGCAGCTATTCCATATTAGCGGGAGGGGGGGATACGCAGTATTTT. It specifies CASSYSILAGGGDTQYF. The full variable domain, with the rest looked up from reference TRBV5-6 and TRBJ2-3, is DAGVTQSPTHLIKTRGQQVTLRCSPKSGHDTVSWYQQALGQGPQFIFQYYEEEERQRGNFPDRFSGHQFPNYSSELNVNALLLGDSALYLCASSYSILAGGGDTQYFGPGTRLTVL.

In nucleotides, the CDR3 is TGTGCCAGCAGTTCCCTCGGGAGACAGAATCAGCCCCAGCATTTT. Its translation is CASSSLGRQNQPQHF. The chain is built from TRBV28 and TRBJ1-5; a weak D match, TRBD1 (5 bases). The CDR3 loop spans 15 amino acids. Per germline, CDR1 MDHEN and CDR2 SYDVKM. Trimming shortened V by 4 bases and J by 4 bases, and 14 bases separated the two germline ends.

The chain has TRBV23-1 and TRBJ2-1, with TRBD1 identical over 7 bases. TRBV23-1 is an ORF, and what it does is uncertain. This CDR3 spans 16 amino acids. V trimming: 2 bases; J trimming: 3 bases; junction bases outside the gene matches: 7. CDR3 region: CASSQRRQGRYNEQFF. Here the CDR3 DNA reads TGCGCCAGCAGTCAAAGAAGACAGGGACGCTACAATGAGCAGTTCTTC.

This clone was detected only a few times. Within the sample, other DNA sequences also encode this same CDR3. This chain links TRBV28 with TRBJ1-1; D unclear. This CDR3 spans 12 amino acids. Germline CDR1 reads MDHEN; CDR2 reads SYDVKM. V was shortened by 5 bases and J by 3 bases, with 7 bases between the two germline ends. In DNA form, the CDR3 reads TGTGCCAGCAGTCTTCTCTACACTGAAGCTTTCTTT. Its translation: CASSLLYTEAFF.

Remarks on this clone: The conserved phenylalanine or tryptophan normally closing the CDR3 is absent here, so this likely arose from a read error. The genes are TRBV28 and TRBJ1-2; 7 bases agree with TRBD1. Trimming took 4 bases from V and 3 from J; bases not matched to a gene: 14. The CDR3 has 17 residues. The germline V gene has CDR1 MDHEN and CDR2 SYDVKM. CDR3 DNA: TGTGCCAGCAGTTCCCACCTGACAGGGAACTACTACTATGGCTACACCCTC. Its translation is CASSSHLTGNYYYGYTL.

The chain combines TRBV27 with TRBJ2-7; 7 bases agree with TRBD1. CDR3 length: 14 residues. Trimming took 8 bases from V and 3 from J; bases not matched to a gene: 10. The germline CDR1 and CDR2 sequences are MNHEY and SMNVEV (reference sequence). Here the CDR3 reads CASGTGVMGYEQYF. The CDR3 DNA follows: TGTGCCAGCGGAACAGGGGTAATGGGCTACGAGCAGTACTTC.

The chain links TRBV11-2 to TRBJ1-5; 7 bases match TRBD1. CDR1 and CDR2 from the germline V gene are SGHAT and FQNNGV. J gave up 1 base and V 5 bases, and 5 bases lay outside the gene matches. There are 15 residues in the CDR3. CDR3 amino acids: CASSPGQLSNQPQHF. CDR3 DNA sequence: TGTGCCAGCAGCCCGGGACAGCTAAGCAATCAGCCCCAGCATTTT.

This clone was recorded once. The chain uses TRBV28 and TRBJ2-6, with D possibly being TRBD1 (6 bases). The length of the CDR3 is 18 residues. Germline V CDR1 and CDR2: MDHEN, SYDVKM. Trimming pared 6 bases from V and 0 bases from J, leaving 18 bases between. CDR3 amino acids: CASSRTGFDFSGANVLTF. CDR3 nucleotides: TGTGCCAGCAGCCGCACAGGGTTCGACTTCTCTGGGGCCAACGTCCTGACTTTC. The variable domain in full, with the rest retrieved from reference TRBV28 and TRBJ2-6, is DVKVTQSSRYLVKRTGEKVFLECVQDMDHENMFWYRQDPGLGLRLIYFSYDVKMKEKGDIPEGYSVSREKKERFSLILESASTNQTSMYLCASSRTGFDFSGANVLTFGAGSRLTVL.